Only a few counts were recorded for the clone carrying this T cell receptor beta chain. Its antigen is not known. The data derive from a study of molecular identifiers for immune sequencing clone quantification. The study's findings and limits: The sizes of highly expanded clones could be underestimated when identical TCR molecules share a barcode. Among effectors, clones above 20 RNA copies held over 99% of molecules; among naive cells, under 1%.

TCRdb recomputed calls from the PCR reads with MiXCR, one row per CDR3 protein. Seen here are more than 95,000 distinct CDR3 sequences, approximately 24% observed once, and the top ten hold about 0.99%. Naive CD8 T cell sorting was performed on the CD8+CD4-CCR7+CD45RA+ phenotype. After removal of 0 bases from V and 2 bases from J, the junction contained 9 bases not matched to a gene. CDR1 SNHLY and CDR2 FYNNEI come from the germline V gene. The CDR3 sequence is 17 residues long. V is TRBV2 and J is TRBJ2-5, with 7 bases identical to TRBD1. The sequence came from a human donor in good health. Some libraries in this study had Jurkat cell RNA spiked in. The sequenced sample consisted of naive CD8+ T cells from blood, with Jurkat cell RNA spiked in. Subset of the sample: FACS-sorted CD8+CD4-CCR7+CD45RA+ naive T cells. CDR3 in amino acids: CASSEAGVRDRQETQYF. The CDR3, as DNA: TGTGCCAGCAGTGAAGCGGGGGTCCGGGACAGACAAGAGACCCAGTACTTC. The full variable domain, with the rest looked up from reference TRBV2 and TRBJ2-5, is EPEVTQTPSHQVTQMGQEVILRCVPISNHLYFYWYRQILGQKVEFLVSFYNNEISEKSEIFDDQFSVERPDGSNFTLKIRSTKLEDSAMYFCASSEAGVRDRQETQYFGPGTRLLVL.